The clone carrying this T cell receptor (beta chain) appeared a few times. TCRdb reanalysed the RT-PCR reads using MiXCR and keeps one entry per CDR3 protein. The sample has about 960,000 distinct CDR3 sequences; roughly 17% are singletons. CDR3 size: 16 residues. Germline CDR1 is MNHNS and CDR2 is SASEGT. Trimming cost V 7 bases and J 4 bases, with 21 bases left between them. The entry originates in a study of patients and donors after allogeneic stem cell transplantation. This clonotype was sampled from a human donor who was either an allogeneic HSCT recipient or a stem cell or donor lymphocyte infusion donor (not recorded which). It is not recorded whose cells these are; they may come from a transplant donor. Sample: blood, either unsorted or a sorted T cell fraction (not recorded which). The chain employs TRBV6-1 and TRBJ2-3, with D possibly being TRBD2 (5 bases). CDR3 DNA: TGTGCCAGCAATTCCTTGGGGAGAGGAGCAGCAGATACGCAGTATTTT. Protein product: CASNSLGRGAADTQYF.